This TCR beta chain was sequenced for a study of blood T cell repertoires in COVID-19. About the research overall: Donors in the United States, Italy and Spain gave samples during acute or convalescent COVID-19. T cells, B-cell-depleted T cells, or PBMCs provided the cDNA or gDNA that served as material.

In the source study's methods: The authors estimated nucleated cell counts from reference gene primer amplification. Only in-frame clones appear in the TCRdb table, and some are missing; sequencing was by immunoSEQ multiplex PCR. V and J calls and clone size are as listed in that table; D and trimming were resolved from the DNA. The sample records around 72,000 clones, 85% to 90% being singletons. The CDR3 is made up of 15 amino acids. With 7 bases removed from V and 6 bases from J, the gap between germline ends came to 18 bases. Germline V gene sequence: CDR1 KGHDR, CDR2 SFDVKD. The sequenced sample consisted of peripheral blood. The chain couples TRBV24-1 to TRBJ2-1; D might be TRBD1 (5 bases). This TCR came from a man in his 70s with active or convalescent COVID-19. CDR3 region: CATRHGGADTNEQFF. The CDR3, as DNA: TGTGCCACCAGACACGGTGGGGCAGACACCAATGAGCAGTTCTTC.